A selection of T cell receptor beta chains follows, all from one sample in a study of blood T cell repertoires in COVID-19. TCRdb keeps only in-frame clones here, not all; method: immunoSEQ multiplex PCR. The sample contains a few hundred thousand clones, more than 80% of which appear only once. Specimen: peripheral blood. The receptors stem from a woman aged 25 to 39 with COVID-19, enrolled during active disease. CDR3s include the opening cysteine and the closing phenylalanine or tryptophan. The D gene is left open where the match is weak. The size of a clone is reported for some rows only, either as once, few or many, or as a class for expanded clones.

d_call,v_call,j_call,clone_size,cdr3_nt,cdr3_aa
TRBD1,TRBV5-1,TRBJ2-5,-,TGCGCCAGCAGTTCGGGACAGGGGTTAGAGACCCAGTACTTC,CASSSGQGLETQYF
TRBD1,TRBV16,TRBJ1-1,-,TGTGCCAGCAGCCAAAAAGGGACAGGGAACACTGAAGCTTTCTTT,CASSQKGTGNTEAFF
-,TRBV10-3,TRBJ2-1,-,TGTGCCATCAGTGGACTAGGTCACAATGAGCAGTTCTTC,CAISGLGHNEQFF
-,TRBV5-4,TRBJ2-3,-,TGTGCCAGCAGCTTTCCTAGCGCTAGCACAGATACGCAGTATTTT,CASSFPSASTDTQYF
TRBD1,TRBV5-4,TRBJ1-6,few,TGTGCCAGCAGCTTGCAGGGGGTAGACTCACCCCTCCACTTT,CASSLQGVDSPLHF
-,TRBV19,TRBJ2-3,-,TGTGCCAGTAGGCCACCGGGAGGCACAGATACGCAGTATTTT,CASRPPGGTDTQYF
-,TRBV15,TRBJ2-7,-,TGTGCCACCAGCAGAGATAGGGGCCAGGGGCGGCCCTACGAGCAGTACTTC,CATSRDRGQGRPYEQYF
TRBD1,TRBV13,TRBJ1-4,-,TGTGCCAGCAGCTTCAGGGGGCGGGAGGAAAAACTGTTTTTT,CASSFRGREEKLFF
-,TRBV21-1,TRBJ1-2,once,TGTGCCAGCAGCAAAGGTGCCCCTCGAGGCTATGGCTACACCTTC,CASSKGAPRGYGYTF
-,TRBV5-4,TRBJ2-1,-,TGTGCCAGCAGGTCCCAGGGGCTAGGAGGCAATGAGCAGTTCTTC,CASRSQGLGGNEQFF
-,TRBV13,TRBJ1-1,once,TGTGCCAGCAGCCCTATTGGGGGGGAGAACACTGAAGCTTTCTTT,CASSPIGGENTEAFF
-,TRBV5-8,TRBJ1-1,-,TGTGCCAGCTGGGCTTGGGCTTTCTTT,CASWAWAFF